The 10 T cell receptor beta chains given below trace back to one sample, sequenced in a study of molecular identifiers for immune sequencing clone quantification. TCRdb redid the calling of the PCR reads with MiXCR, one entry per CDR3 protein. The sample records roughly 630,000 distinct CDR3 sequences, around 25% being singletons. The specimen sequenced was naive CD8+ T cells from blood, with Jurkat cell RNA spiked in. Stated subset: FACS-sorted CD8+CD4-CCR7+CD45RA+ naive T cells. These receptors all stem from a human donor in good health. Some libraries in this study had Jurkat cell RNA spiked in.

This clonotype came up many times. V usage is TRBV12-3 or TRBV12-4 and J usage is TRBJ2-7; D is undetermined. V lost 3 bases to trimming and J lost 6 bases, with 9 bases between them. CDR3 length: 12 amino acids. Here the CDR3 DNA reads TGTGCCAGCAGTTTCGACGCTGGCGAGCAGTACTTC. This codes for CASSFDAGEQYF.

The chain employs TRBV9 and TRBJ1-1; D is undetermined. Trimming took off 4 bases at V and 10 bases at J, with 20 bases between the two ends. This CDR3 has 14 residues. Germline V gene data show CDR1 as SGDLS and CDR2 as YYNGEE. The CDR3 is CASSSAARVPAAFF. The CDR3 DNA reads TGTGCCAGCAGCTCGGCGGCCCGGGTGCCTGCAGCTTTCTTT.

The V gene is TRBV6-2 or TRBV6-3, the J gene TRBJ1-2, with D hard to call. The length of the CDR3 is 15 residues. Trimming removed 3 bases from V and 4 bases from J, with 15 bases in between. CDR1 MNHEY and CDR2 SVGEGT come from the germline V gene. The CDR3 bases are TGTGCCAGCAGTTATCTCCCCAGGACTGTCTATGGCTACACCTTC. Its translation: CASSYLPRTVYGYTF.

This clonotype was recorded a few times. V is TRBV28 and J is TRBJ1-6; D is ambiguous. CDR3 size: 11 residues. CDR1 is MDHEN and CDR2 is SYDVKM in the germline V gene. V shed 2 bases and J shed 12 bases, with 5 bases lying between them. This CDR3 is CASSLGIPLHF. In nucleotides, the CDR3 is TGTGCCAGCAGTTTAGGCATACCCCTCCACTTT.

This clonotype has at least ten counts. The genes are TRBV5-1 and TRBJ2-5; 8 bases match TRBD2. The CDR3 covers 13 residues. Trimming cost V 3 bases and J 3 bases; bases outside gene matches: 1. The germline V gene has CDR1 SGHRS and CDR2 YFSETQ. The CDR3: CASSSGLEETQYF. CDR3 DNA: TGCGCCAGCAGCTCGGGACTAGAAGAGACCCAGTACTTC. The full variable domain, its missing parts supplied by reference TRBV5-1 and TRBJ2-5, is KAGVTQTPRYLIKTRGQQVTLSCSPISGHRSVSWYQQTPGQGLQFLFEYFSETQRNKGNFPGRFSGRQFSNSRSEMNVSTLELGDSALYLCASSSGLEETQYFGPGTRLLVL.

The chain recombines TRBV27 with TRBJ2-3; 9 nucleotides agree with TRBD2. Per germline, CDR1 MNHEY and CDR2 SMNVEV (reference sequence). Trimming took 5 bases from V and 2 from J; bases not matched to a gene: 17. The CDR3 totals 19 residues. The CDR3 sequence is CASSPLGRGGSRDTDTQYF. The CDR3, as DNA: TGTGCCAGCAGTCCCCTAGGGCGGGGGGGCTCCAGGGACACAGATACGCAGTATTTT.

With respect to this clonotype: A single base separates this from a much larger clone, so it may be a read error. The chain links TRBV27 to TRBJ2-7; 10 positions match TRBD1. From germline, CDR1 is MNHEY and CDR2 SMNVEV (reference sequence). The CDR3 loop spans 15 amino acids. For the CDR3, the DNA is TGTGCCAGCAGTCTGTTTAAGGGACAGGGGTACGAGCCGTACTTC. It codes for CASSLFKGQGYEPYF.

This clonotype was detected many times. The chain couples TRBV5-1 to TRBJ2-4; TRBD2 might be the D (5 bases). The CDR3 is 17 amino acids. V dropped 3 bases and J dropped 0 bases, with 16 bases sitting between them. The germline V gene encodes CDR1 SGHRS and CDR2 YFSETQ. The CDR3: CASSSFGEGIAKNIQYF. CDR3 bases: TGCGCCAGCAGCTCGTTCGGTGAGGGCATAGCCAAAAACATTCAGTACTTC.

The chain has TRBV6-2 or TRBV6-3 and TRBJ2-5; TRBD2 matches at 13 bases. This CDR3 contains 15 residues. Per germline, CDR1 MNHEY and CDR2 SVGEGT. With V trimmed by 7 bases and J by 5 bases, 7 bases remained unmatched. This CDR3 reads CASTSGLAGRETQYF. In DNA form, the CDR3 reads TGTGCCAGCACCTCGGGACTAGCGGGACGCGAGACCCAGTACTTC.

Ten or more counts support this clonotype. The genes are TRBV6-5 and TRBJ2-3; the D gene is possibly TRBD2 (6 bases). The CDR3 has 17 residues. The V gene's germline CDR1 is MNHEY and CDR2 SVGAGI. V lost 6 bases, J lost 2 bases, and 21 bases lay in between. The DNA for the CDR3 is TGTGCCAGCAGCCTAACTTGGGCGGGGAGCTACACAGATACGCAGTATTTT. Residues: CASSLTWAGSYTDTQYF.